The clone carrying this T cell receptor (beta chain) was counted only a few times. What it recognizes is unknown. The data belong to a study of T-cell memory formation after mild COVID-19. The length of the CDR3 is 18 residues. Study findings and constraints: Detection of some responders pre-infection suggested pre-existing cross-reactive memory T cells participated. Clonal second-wave expansions that peaked on day 37 had unconfirmed SARS-CoV-2 specificity. CD4+ contracting clones lay mainly in CM and EM, CD8+ ones in EMRA. Clones contracting over day 15 to 85 were CD4/CD8 balanced, with later expanders leaning CD4+.

TCRdb used MiXCR to reprocess the 5' RACE reads, holding one entry per CDR3 protein. The sample shows 100,000 to 150,000 distinct CDR3 sequences, 15% to 20% of them seen only once. The chain uses TRBV21-1 and TRBJ1-2; the DNA was not used to check the table's D call, TRBD1. TRBV21-1 is marked as a pseudogene. The receptor was isolated from an adult woman who had mild COVID-19 (a few samples of this study predate the infection). Cell type and time point are not known. The specimen was PBMCs or a T cell subset sorted from them (not recorded which). In DNA form, the CDR3 reads TGTGCCAGCAGCAAAGGAGGGGTAGGGGGCCACCCCTCTATGGGGGACACCTTC. Amino acid sequence: CASSKGGVGGHPSMGDTF.